The present TCR beta chain was sequenced within a study of T cell repertoires in cytomegalovirus infection. Study-wide context: Matching HLA type, along with CMV infection, was indicated by public TCR beta signatures. Study results and limitations: Individuals carrying CMV plus the relevant HLA were identified by cumulative frequency of public TCR beta families. HLA-C-restricted, CMV-specific TCR beta clonotypes were dominant ex vivo.

MiXCR, applied by TCRdb to the reads, yields one record per CDR3 protein. The profile covers around 570,000 distinct CDR3 sequences, with roughly 42% appearing a single time and 48% taken by the ten largest. For this clonotype: Its matching antigen is unknown.

The receptor's source is a human donor in good health (CMV status not recorded). Some clones in this sample may be carry-over from other donors' samples. Source: cultured PBMCs, taken from culture after CMV antigen stimulation.

The CDR3 is CASLSSRRKSNQPQHF. DNA for the CDR3: TGTGCCAGTCTAAGCTCCAGGCGGAAGAGCAATCAGCCCCAGCATTTT. The gene calls are TRBV2 and TRBJ1-5; D is ambiguous. CDR3 length equals 16 residues. The V gene's germline CDR1 is SNHLY and CDR2 FYNNEI. The V end was cut by 9 bases, the J end by 1 base, with 19 bases between. The complete variable domain, with remaining parts taken from reference TRBV2 and TRBJ1-5, reads EPEVTQTPSHQVTQMGQEVILRCVPISNHLYFYWYRQILGQKVEFLVSFYNNEISEKSEIFDDQFSVERPDGSNFTLKIRSTKLEDSAMYFCASLSSRRKSNQPQHFGDGTRLSIL.